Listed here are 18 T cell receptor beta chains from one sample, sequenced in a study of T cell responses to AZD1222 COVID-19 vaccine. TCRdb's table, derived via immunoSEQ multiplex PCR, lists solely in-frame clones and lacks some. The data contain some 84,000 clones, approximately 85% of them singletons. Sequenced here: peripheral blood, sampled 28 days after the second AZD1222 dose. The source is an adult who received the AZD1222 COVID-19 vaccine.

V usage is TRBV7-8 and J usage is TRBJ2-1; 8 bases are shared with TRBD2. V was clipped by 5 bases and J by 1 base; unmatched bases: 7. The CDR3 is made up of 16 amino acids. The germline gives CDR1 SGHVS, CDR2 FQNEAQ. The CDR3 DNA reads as TGTGCCAGCAGCGGTATGGCGGGGGGTTCCTACAATGAGCAGTTCTTC. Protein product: CASSGMAGGSYNEQFF.

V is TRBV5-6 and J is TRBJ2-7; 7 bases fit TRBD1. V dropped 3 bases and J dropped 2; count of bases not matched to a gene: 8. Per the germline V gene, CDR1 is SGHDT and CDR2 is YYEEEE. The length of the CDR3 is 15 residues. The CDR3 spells CASSSTRTGPYEQYF. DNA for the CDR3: TGTGCCAGCAGCTCCACCCGGACAGGCCCCTACGAGCAGTACTTC.

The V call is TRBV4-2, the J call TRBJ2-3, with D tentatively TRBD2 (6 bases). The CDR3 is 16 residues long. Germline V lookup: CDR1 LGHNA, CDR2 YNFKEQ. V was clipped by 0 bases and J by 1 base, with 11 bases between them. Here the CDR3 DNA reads TGTGCCAGCAGCCAAGACTGGGCGGGGCGCACAGATACGCAGTATTTT. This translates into CASSQDWAGRTDTQYF.

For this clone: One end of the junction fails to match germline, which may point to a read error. The CDR3 loop is CASSFFGSGVF. The DNA of the CDR3 is TGTGCCAGCAGCTTTTTCGGCTCTGGGGTCTTC. The chain combines TRBV7-2 with TRBJ2-1; D unclear. CDR3 length: 11 residues. CDR1 and CDR2 (germline): SGHTA, FQGNSA.

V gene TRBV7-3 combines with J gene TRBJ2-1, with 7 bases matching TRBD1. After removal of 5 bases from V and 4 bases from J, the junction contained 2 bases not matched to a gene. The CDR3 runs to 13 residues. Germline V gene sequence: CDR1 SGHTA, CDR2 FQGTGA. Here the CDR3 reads CASSRQGYNEQFF. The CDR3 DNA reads TGTGCCAGCAGCCGACAGGGATACAATGAGCAGTTCTTC.

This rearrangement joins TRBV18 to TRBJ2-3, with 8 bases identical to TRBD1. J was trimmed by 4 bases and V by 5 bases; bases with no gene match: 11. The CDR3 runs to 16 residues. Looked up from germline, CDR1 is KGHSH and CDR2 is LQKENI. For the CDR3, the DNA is TGTGCCAGCTCAACGAGACAGGGGCCTGGGGCAGATACGCAGTATTTT. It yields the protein CASSTRQGPGADTQYF.

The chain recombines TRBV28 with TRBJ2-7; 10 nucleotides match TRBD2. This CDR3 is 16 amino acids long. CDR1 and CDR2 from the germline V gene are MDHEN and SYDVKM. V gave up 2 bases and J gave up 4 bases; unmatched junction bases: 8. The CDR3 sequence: CASSLAASGSRYEQYF. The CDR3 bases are TGTGCCAGCAGTTTAGCCGCTAGCGGGAGTCGGTACGAGCAGTACTTC.

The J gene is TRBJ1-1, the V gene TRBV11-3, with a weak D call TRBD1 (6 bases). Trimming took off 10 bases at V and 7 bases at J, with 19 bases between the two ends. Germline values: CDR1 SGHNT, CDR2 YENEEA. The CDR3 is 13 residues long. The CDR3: CAIRVGGQVEAFF. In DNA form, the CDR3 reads TGTGCCATAAGGGTTGGGGGGCAGGTTGAAGCTTTCTTT.

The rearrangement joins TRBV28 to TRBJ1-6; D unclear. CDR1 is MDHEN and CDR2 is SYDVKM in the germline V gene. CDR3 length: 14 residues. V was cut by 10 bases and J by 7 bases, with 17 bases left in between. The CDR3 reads CATHSLWRNSPLHF. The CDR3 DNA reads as TGTGCCACCCACTCCCTTTGGAGAAATTCACCCCTCCACTTT.

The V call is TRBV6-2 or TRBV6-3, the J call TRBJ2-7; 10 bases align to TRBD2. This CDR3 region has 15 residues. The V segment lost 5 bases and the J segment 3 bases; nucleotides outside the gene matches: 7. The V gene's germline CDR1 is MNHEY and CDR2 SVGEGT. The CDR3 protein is CASSKSLAGSYEQYF. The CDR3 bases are TGTGCCAGCAGTAAATCACTAGCGGGAAGCTACGAGCAGTACTTC.

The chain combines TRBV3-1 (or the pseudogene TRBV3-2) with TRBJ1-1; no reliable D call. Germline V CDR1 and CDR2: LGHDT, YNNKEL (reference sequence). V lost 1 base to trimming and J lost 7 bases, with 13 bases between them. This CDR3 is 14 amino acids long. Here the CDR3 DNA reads TGTGCCAGCAGCCAAGTCAGACTCACGGGTGAAGCTTTCTTT. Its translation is CASSQVRLTGEAFF.

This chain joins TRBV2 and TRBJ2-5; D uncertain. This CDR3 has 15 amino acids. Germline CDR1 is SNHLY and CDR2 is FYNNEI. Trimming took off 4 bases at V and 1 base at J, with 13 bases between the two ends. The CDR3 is CASSVDPLFQETQYF. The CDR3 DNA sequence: TGTGCCAGCAGTGTGGACCCGTTGTTCCAAGAGACCCAGTACTTC.

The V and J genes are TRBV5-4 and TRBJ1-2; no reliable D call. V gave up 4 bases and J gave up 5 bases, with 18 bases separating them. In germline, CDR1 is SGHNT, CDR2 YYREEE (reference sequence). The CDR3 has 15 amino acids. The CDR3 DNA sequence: TGTGCCAGCAGCGTCGGTGGGGAACACGGGTATGGCTACACCTTC. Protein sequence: CASSVGGEHGYGYTF.

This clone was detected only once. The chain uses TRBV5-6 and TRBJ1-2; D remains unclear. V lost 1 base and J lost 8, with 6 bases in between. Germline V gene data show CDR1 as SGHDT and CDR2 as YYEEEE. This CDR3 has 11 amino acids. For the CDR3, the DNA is TGTGCCAGCAGCTTGACCGCCGGCTACACCTTC. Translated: CASSLTAGYTF.

This chain's CDR3 is CASIPHGPTGELFF. DNA of the CDR3: TGTGCCAGCATACCACACGGGCCCACCGGGGAGCTGTTTTTT. This rearrangement joins TRBV28 to TRBJ2-2, with D hard to call. CDR1 is MDHEN, CDR2 SYDVKM, per germline. The CDR3 contains 14 residues. Between the trimmed V and J ends, which lost 7 bases and 4 bases, there was a span of 13 bases.

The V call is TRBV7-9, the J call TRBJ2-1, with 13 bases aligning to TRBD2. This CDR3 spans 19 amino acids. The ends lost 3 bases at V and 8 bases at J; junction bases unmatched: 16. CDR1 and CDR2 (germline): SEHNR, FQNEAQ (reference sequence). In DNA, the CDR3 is TGTGCCAGCAGCTTCCTAAGAACCGGACTAGCGGGAGCAAGCGATGAGCAGTTCTTC. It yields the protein CASSFLRTGLAGASDEQFF.

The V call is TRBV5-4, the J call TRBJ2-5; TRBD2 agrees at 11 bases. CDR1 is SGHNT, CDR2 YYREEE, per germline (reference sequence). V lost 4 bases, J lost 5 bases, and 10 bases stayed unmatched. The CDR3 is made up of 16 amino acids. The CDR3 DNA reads TGTGCCAGCAGCGTCTTTAGCGGGGGGGCCCTTGAGACCCAGTACTTC. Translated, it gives CASSVFSGGALETQYF.

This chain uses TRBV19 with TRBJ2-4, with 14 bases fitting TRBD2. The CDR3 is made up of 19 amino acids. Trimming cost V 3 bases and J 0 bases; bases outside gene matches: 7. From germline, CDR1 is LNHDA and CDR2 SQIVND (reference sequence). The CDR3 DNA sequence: TGTGCCAGTAGTATCGCGGGACTAGCGGGAGCGCTAGCCAAAAACATTCAGTACTTC. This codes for CASSIAGLAGALAKNIQYF. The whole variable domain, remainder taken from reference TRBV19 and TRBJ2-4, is DGGITQSPKYLFRKEGQNVTLSCEQNLNHDAMYWYRQDPGQGLRLIYYSQIVNDFQKGDIAEGYSVSREKKESFPLTVTSAQKNPTAFYLCASSIAGLAGALAKNIQYFGAGTRLSVL.